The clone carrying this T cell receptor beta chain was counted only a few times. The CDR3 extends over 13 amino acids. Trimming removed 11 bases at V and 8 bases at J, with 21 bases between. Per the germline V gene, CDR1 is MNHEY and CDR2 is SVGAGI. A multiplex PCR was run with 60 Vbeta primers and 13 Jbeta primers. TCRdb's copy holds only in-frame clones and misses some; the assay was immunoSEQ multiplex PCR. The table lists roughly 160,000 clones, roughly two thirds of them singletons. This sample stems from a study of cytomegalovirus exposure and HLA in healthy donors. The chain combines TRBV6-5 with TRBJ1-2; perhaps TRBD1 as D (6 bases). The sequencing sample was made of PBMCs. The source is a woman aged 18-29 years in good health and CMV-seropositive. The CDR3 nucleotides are TGTGCCTGCTTCGGACAGACTTCGCGGGGCTACACCTTC. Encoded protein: CACFGQTSRGYTF.